What follows are 3 T cell receptor beta chains derived from one specimen sequenced in a study of cytomegalovirus exposure and HLA in healthy donors. Researchers ran the PCR with 60 Vbeta and 13 Jbeta primers. Assay used: immunoSEQ multiplex PCR; TCRdb lists only in-frame clones, some missing. The data hold 150,000 or so clones, with 64% observed a single time. What was sequenced was PBMCs. The receptors originated from a woman aged 30 to 39 in good health and CMV-seropositive.

To note about this clone: The junction does not match germline at one end; this may be a read error. This chain joins TRBV7-9 and TRBJ1-1; D possibly corresponds to TRBD1 (5 bases). Germline V gene sequence: CDR1 SEHNR, CDR2 FQNEAQ (reference sequence). This CDR3 has 12 amino acids. CDR3 nucleotides: TGTGCCGGCAGCTTTCACGGGGGTGAAGCTTTCTTT. This sequence encodes CAGSFHGGEAFF.

The chain links TRBV6-6 to TRBJ2-2, with 7 bases matching TRBD1. V lost 7 bases to trimming and J lost 2 bases; unmatched junction nucleotides: 4. Germline V gene data show CDR1 as MNHNY and CDR2 as SVGAGI (reference sequence). This CDR3 region has 14 residues. CDR3 nucleotide sequence: TGTGCCAGCACAAACAGGGGAAACACCGGGGAGCTGTTTTTT. Its translation: CASTNRGNTGELFF.

DNA for the CDR3: TGCGCCAGCAGCTTGGGGGCTAGCCAAAGGACAGATACGCAGTATTTT. Its translation is CASSLGASQRTDTQYF. The gene calls are TRBV5-1 and TRBJ2-3, with D possibly being TRBD2 (5 bases). The length of the CDR3 is 16 residues. Germline V gene data show CDR1 as SGHRS and CDR2 as YFSETQ. V lost 0 bases and J 3 bases, leaving 14 bases between the germline ends.